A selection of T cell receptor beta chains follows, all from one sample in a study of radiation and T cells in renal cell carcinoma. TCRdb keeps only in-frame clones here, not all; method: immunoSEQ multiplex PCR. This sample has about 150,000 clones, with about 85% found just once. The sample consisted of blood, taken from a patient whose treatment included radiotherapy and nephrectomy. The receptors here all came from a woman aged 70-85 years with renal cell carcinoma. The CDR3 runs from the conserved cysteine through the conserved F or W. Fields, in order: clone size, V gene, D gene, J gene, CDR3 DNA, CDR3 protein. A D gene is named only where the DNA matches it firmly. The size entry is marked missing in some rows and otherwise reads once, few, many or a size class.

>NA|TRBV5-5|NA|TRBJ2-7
TGTGCCAGCAGCTTTTCCTCCTACGAGCAGTACTTC
CASSFSSYEQYF
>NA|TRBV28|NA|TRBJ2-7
TGTGCCAGCACCCCCTATGGAGGGGTAAGATCCTACGAGCAGTACTTC
CASTPYGGVRSYEQYF
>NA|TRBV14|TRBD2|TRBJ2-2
TGTGCCAGCAGCCAGCGGACTAGCGGGGGCCACGGGGAGCTGTTTTTT
CASSQRTSGGHGELFF
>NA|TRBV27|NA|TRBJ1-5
TGTGCCAGCAGTTTACTGGGCGATCAGCCCCAGCATTTT
CASSLLGDQPQHF
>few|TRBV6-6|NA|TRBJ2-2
TGTGCCAGCATACGTCAGCCGGGGGCCGGGGAGCTGTTTTTT
CASIRQPGAGELFF
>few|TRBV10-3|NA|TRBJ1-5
TGTGCCACCCTTGACAGTTCCAATCAGCCCCAGCATTTT
CATLDSSNQPQHF
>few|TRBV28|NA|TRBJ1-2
TGTGCCAGCTCCTCTCAGGGGGGCTACACCTTC
CASSSQGGYTF
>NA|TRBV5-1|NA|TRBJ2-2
TGCGCCAGCAGCTTGGGGCCAGCAGGGTCCGGGGAGCTGTTTTTT
CASSLGPAGSGELFF
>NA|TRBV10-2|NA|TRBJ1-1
TGCGCCAGCACCCCAGGAAGCACTGAAGCTTTCTTT
CASTPGSTEAFF
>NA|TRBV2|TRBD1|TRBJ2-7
TGTGCCAGCAGGCCTGGGACAGCCTACGAGCAGTACTTC
CASRPGTAYEQYF
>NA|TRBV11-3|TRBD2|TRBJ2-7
TGTGCCAGCACCCTCACTAGCGGGCCTACCTACGAGCAGTACTTC
CASTLTSGPTYEQYF
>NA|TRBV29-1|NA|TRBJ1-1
TGCAGCGCTGAAGAGGGAAGGACTGAAGCTTTCTTT
CSAEEGRTEAFF
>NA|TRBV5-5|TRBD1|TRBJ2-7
TGTGCCAGCAGCTTTCAGGGACAGGAGTACGAGCAGTACTTC
CASSFQGQEYEQYF
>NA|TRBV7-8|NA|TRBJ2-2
TGTGCCAGCAGCTTAGTAAGGGGACAGAACACCGGGGAGCTGTTTTTT
CASSLVRGQNTGELFF
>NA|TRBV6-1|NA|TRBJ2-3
TGTGCCCGGTCGGAATCACCCTCCGATACGCAGTATTTT
CARSESPSDTQYF
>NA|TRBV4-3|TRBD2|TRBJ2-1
TGCGCCAGCAGCCAAGAGGCTGGCGGGGGGGCGTTGAATGAGCAGTTCTTC
CASSQEAGGGALNEQFF
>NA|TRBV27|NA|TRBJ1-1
TGTGCCAGCAGTACCCCCGGCCGAGACAAACATGAAGCTTTCTTT
CASSTPGRDKHEAFF
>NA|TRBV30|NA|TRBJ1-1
TGTGCCTGGGGGGAAAGGGGGAACACTGAAGCTTTCTTT
CAWGERGNTEAFF
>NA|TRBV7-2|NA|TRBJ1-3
TGTGCCAGCAGCTTAGGGGTTGGAAACACCATATATTTT
CASSLGVGNTIYF
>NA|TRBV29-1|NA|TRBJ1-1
TGCAGCGTTCCCCACACCGTGAACACTGAAGCTTTCTTT
CSVPHTVNTEAFF
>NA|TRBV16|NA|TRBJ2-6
TGTGCCAGCAGCCAACAAATGGCAGGGGCCAACGTCCTGACTTTC
CASSQQMAGANVLTF
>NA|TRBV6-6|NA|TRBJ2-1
TGTGCCAGCAGAAGGACCGTGAGCTCCTACAATGAGCAGTTCTTC
CASRRTVSSYNEQFF
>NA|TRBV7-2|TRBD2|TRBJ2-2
TGTGCCAGCAGCTTAGTAGGGACTAGCGGGGGCGCCGGGGAGCTGTTTTTT
CASSLVGTSGGAGELFF
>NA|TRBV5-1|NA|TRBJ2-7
TGCGCCAGCAGACAATTTTCCTACGAGCAGTACTTC
CASRQFSYEQYF
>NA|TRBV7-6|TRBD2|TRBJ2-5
TGTGCCAGCAGCTTAGCTAGCGGGGGGCCCCAAGAGACCCAGTACTTC
CASSLASGGPQETQYF
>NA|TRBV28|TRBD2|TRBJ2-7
TGTGCCACTACCGCGGGGGGGCCGGCTTACGAGCAGTACTTC
CATTAGGPAYEQYF
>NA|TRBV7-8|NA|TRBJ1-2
TGTGCCAGCAGCTTAAGTCCGACGGTGGGCTATGGCTACACCTTC
CASSLSPTVGYGYTF
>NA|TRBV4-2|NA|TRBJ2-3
TGTGCCAGCAGCCAAGATGCAAGCACAGATACGCAGTATTTT
CASSQDASTDTQYF
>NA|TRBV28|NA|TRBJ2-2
TGTGCCAGCTGTGGAGGGGGCAACACCGGGGAGCTGTTTTTT
CASCGGGNTGELFF
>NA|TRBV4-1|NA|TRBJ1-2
TGCGCCAGCAGCCAAGATGGGGTCTATGGCTACACCTTC
CASSQDGVYGYTF
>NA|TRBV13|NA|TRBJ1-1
TGTGCCAGCAGCTTAGCGGGGATGGACACTGAAGCTTTCTTT
CASSLAGMDTEAFF
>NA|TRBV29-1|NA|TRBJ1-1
TGCAGCGTTTTCGTCTCTGAAGCTTTCTTT
CSVFVSEAFF
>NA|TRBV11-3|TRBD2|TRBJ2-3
TGTGCCAGCAGCTTAGCACTAGCGGGGACGGTGGATACGCAGTATTTT
CASSLALAGTVDTQYF
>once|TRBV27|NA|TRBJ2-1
TGTGCCACCAGCCGAGGGGGGAGCTCCTACAATGAGCAGTTCTTC
CATSRGGSSYNEQFF
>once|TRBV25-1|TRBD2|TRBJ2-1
TGTGCCGGCAGTGAACCGGGCGGGGGAGGGTACAATGAGCAGTTCTTC
CAGSEPGGGGYNEQFF
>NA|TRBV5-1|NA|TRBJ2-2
TGCGCCAGCAGCTTGGATGAGCCCCCGGGGACCGGGGAGCTGTTTTTT
CASSLDEPPGTGELFF
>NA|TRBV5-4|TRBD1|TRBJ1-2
TGTGCCAGCAGGGGGACAGGGGCTTCTAACTATGGCTACACCTTC
CASRGTGASNYGYTF
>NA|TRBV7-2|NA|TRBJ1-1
TGTGCCAGCAGCTTAGAGTCAGGGCGGGGCACTGAAGCTTTCTTT
CASSLESGRGTEAFF
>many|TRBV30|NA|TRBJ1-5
TGTGCCTGGAGTGAAATAACAGGCAATCAGCCCCAGCATTTT
CAWSEITGNQPQHF
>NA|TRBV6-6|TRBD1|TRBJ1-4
TGTGCCAGCAGTTACCCGACAGGGGTTGAGGAAAAACTGTTTTTT
CASSYPTGVEEKLFF
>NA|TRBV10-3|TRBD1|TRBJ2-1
TGTGCCATCAGTGGGGACAGTACCTACAATGAGCAGTTCTTC
CAISGDSTYNEQFF
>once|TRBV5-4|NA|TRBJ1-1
TGTGCCAGCAGCTTGGTTGGGGGGAACACTGAAGCTTTCTTT
CASSLVGGNTEAFF
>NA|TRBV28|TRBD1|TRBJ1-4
TGTGCCAGCAGTCCTCCCGGGCAGGGGGCGAGGGAAAAACTGTTTTTT
CASSPPGQGAREKLFF